In this sample, the clone carrying this T cell receptor (beta chain) turned up once. This table comes from immunoSEQ multiplex PCR, and its TCRdb copy is limited to in-frame clones, with some not included. The sample records about 130,000 clones, around 85% being singletons. The data originate from a study of blood T cell repertoires in COVID-19. Trimming took off 2 bases at V and 5 bases at J, with 15 bases between the two ends. This CDR3 region has 15 residues. Germline V lookup: CDR1 SGHTA, CDR2 FQGNSA. Sequenced material: peripheral blood. This receptor was obtained from a woman in her forties or fifties who had recovered from COVID-19. The chain employs TRBV7-2 and TRBJ2-5, with TRBD1 as a possible D gene (5 bases). For the CDR3, the DNA is TGTGCCAGCAGCTTAAATGGGGCTAGGCCGGAGACCCAGTACTTC. It is translated as CASSLNGARPETQYF.